The present entry profiles one T cell receptor (beta chain) with its context. The CDR3 consists of 13 residues. V lost 3 bases and J lost 6, with 10 bases in between. Germline V gene sequence: CDR1 MDHEN, CDR2 SYDVKM. These data are taken from a study of blood T cell repertoires in COVID-19. About the research overall: The study drew acute and convalescent COVID-19 samples from the United States, Italy and Spain. PBMCs, B-cell-depleted T cells, or T cells provided the cDNA or gDNA that made up the material.

Per the original methods: Estimated nucleated cell counts came from reference gene primer amplification. Using immunoSEQ multiplex PCR, the repertoire was profiled, and TCRdb retains in-frame clones only, with some absent. That table supplies the V and J calls and clone size; D and trimming were determined from the DNA. The profile shows some 45,000 clones, roughly three quarters of them singletons. The clonotype originates from a man between 65 and 85 years old with active or convalescent COVID-19. Input material: peripheral blood. This chain links TRBV28 with TRBJ2-3; D remains ambiguous. The CDR3 spells CASSFSGLDTQYF. The CDR3 DNA is TGTGCCAGCAGTTTTTCGGGTCTGGATACGCAGTATTTT. Drawing the rest from reference TRBV28 and TRBJ2-3, the complete variable domain is DVKVTQSSRYLVKRTGEKVFLECVQDMDHENMFWYRQDPGLGLRLIYFSYDVKMKEKGDIPEGYSVSREKKERFSLILESASTNQTSMYLCASSFSGLDTQYFGPGTRLTVL.